What follows are 27 T cell receptor beta chains derived from one specimen sequenced in a study of control samples from healthy donors and cancer patients. The protocol was immunoSEQ multiplex PCR, while the TCRdb copy is restricted to in-frame clones and leaves out a portion. The data show some 140,000 clones, about 90% seen once. Sequencing input: PBMCs. The receptors were sampled from a man between 50 and 59 years old with head and neck cancer.

V and J are TRBV30 and TRBJ1-5; D remains unclear. V was pared by 3 bases and J by 4 bases, with 10 bases between. The CDR3 sequence is 13 residues long. Germline V gene lookup returns CDR1 GTSNPN and CDR2 SVGIG (reference sequence). The CDR3 coding sequence is TGTGCCTGGAGAGGACGGCCAAATCAGCCCCAGCATTTT. Its translation is CAWRGRPNQPQHF.

The chain recombines TRBV3-1 (or the pseudogene TRBV3-2) with TRBJ2-3; no definite D call. The CDR3 length is 14 residues. The ends were cut back, 1 base at V and 2 bases at J, with 7 bases in the middle. The V gene's germline CDR1 is LGHDT and CDR2 YNNKEL (reference sequence). This chain's CDR3 is CASSQVQLTDTQYF. CDR3 sequence (DNA): TGTGCCAGCAGCCAAGTTCAGCTCACAGATACGCAGTATTTT.

The rearrangement links TRBV6-5 to TRBJ1-1; 7 bases agree with TRBD1. The germline CDR1 and CDR2 sequences are MNHEY and SVGAGI. The junction had 5 bases not matched to a gene; V was cut back by 4 bases and J by 3 bases. The CDR3 spans 14 residues. The CDR3 protein is CASSWGQGDTEAFF. In DNA, the CDR3 is TGTGCCAGCAGTTGGGGGCAGGGGGACACTGAAGCTTTCTTT.

The chain employs TRBV28 and TRBJ2-5, with a tentative D call TRBD2 (7 bases). CDR3 length equals 16 residues. Trimming shortened V by 7 bases and J by 2 bases, and 20 bases separated the two germline ends. Germline V lookup: CDR1 MDHEN, CDR2 SYDVKM. The DNA of the CDR3 is TGTGCCAGCACCGCAGGGGTAGCGGGCCGACAAGAGACCCAGTACTTC. Translation: CASTAGVAGRQETQYF.

The gene calls are TRBV19 and TRBJ2-1; 11 bases map to TRBD2. There are 15 residues in the CDR3. The germline gives CDR1 LNHDA, CDR2 SQIVND (reference sequence). V was clipped by 0 bases and J by 9 bases; unmatched bases: 4. The DNA of the CDR3 is TGTGCCAGTAGTATAGAACTAGCGGGGGTGGGTGAGCAGTTCTTC. This sequence encodes CASSIELAGVGEQFF.

The rearrangement links TRBV19 to TRBJ1-1; 11 nucleotides agree with TRBD1. The CDR3 spans 15 residues. V was clipped by 4 bases and J by 10 bases; unmatched bases: 11. Germline CDR1 LNHDA, CDR2 SQIVND (reference sequence). DNA for the CDR3: TGTGCCAGTAGTACCTGGACAGGGGGCGAATTGGTAGCTTTCTTT. It is translated as CASSTWTGGELVAFF.

The V gene is TRBV28, the J gene TRBJ2-2; D is undetermined. Germline CDR1 is MDHEN and CDR2 is SYDVKM. The CDR3 sequence is 14 residues long. V dropped 3 bases and J dropped 5 bases, with 10 bases sitting between them. DNA of the CDR3: TGTGCCAGCAGTTTGGGCCCCGGGACCGGGGAGCTGTTTTTT. It encodes CASSLGPGTGELFF.

This clone was seen a handful of times. The chain has TRBV5-6 and TRBJ2-1, with D possibly TRBD1 on 5 matching bases. The CDR3 loop spans 16 amino acids. V was cut by 4 bases and J by 0 bases, with 14 bases left in between. In germline, CDR1 is SGHDT, CDR2 YYEEEE. The CDR3: CASSIRTSSSYNEQFF. CDR3 DNA sequence: TGTGCCAGCAGCATCCGGACAAGTAGCTCCTACAATGAGCAGTTCTTC. The variable domain in full, with the rest retrieved from reference TRBV5-6 and TRBJ2-1, is DAGVTQSPTHLIKTRGQQVTLRCSPKSGHDTVSWYQQALGQGPQFIFQYYEEEERQRGNFPDRFSGHQFPNYSSELNVNALLLGDSALYLCASSIRTSSSYNEQFFGPGTRLTVL.

On this clone: Other DNA sequences within the sample encode an identical CDR3. The rearrangement uses TRBV27 and TRBJ1-5; no firm D call. The CDR3 has 13 amino acids. The germline V gene has CDR1 MNHEY and CDR2 SMNVEV (reference sequence). Trimming took off 3 bases at V and 2 bases at J, with 5 bases between the two ends. The CDR3 here is CASSFGGNQPQHF. The CDR3, as DNA: TGTGCCAGCAGTTTCGGTGGCAATCAGCCCCAGCATTTT.

The J gene is TRBJ1-1, the V gene TRBV18; 8 bases match TRBD1. Germline lookup yields CDR1 KGHSH and CDR2 LQKENI. CDR3 length: 17 residues. V was pared by 4 bases and J by 1 base, with 11 bases of the junction left unmatched. This CDR3 reads CASSQAGGLGRNTEAFF. In DNA form, the CDR3 reads TGTGCCAGCTCACAGGCAGGGGGCCTTGGAAGGAACACTGAAGCTTTCTTT.

Points on this clone: This same CDR3 is encoded by further DNA sequences in the sample. Here the CDR3 DNA reads TGTGCCAGCAGCTTAGGCTCCTACAATGAGCAGTTCTTC. This encodes CASSLGSYNEQFF. V gene TRBV7-9 combines with J gene TRBJ2-1; D unclear. Germline CDR1 SEHNR, CDR2 FQNEAQ (reference sequence). Between the trimmed V and J ends, which lost 1 base and 0 bases, there was a span of 1 base. The CDR3 is made up of 13 amino acids.

This sequence joins TRBV11-2 and TRBJ1-3, with 8 bases fitting TRBD1. The CDR3 extends over 14 amino acids. V trimming: 3 bases; J trimming: 5 bases; junction bases outside the gene matches: 3. Germline values: CDR1 SGHAT, CDR2 FQNNGV. The CDR3 DNA reads as TGTGCCAGCAGCTTTCAGGGGGCGAGAAACACCATATATTTT. Its protein product is CASSFQGARNTIYF.

This rearrangement joins TRBV30 to TRBJ2-7; D is perhaps TRBD1 (6 bases). Trimming stripped 1 base from V and 0 bases from J, with 7 bases between. CDR3 length: 13 residues. From germline, CDR1 is GTSNPN and CDR2 SVGIG (reference sequence). Here the CDR3 reads CAWSEGHSYEQYF. The DNA for the CDR3 is TGTGCCTGGAGTGAGGGACACTCCTACGAGCAGTACTTC.

The genes are TRBV10-1 and TRBJ2-1; 8 nucleotides agree with TRBD2. V lost 2 bases, J lost 0 bases, and 3 bases stayed unmatched. Per germline, CDR1 WNHNN and CDR2 SYGVQD (reference sequence). The CDR3 length is 16 residues. The CDR3 region is CASSEVAGGSYNEQFF. The DNA for the CDR3 is TGCGCCAGCAGTGAGGTGGCGGGGGGCTCCTACAATGAGCAGTTCTTC.

This chain joins TRBV7-9 and TRBJ2-7; 13 bases fit TRBD2. The CDR3 contains 16 residues. Germline V lookup: CDR1 SEHNR, CDR2 FQNEAQ (reference sequence). V lost 5 bases, J lost 7 bases, and 11 bases stayed unmatched. The CDR3 spells CASSRGGLAGRGEQYF. Here the CDR3 DNA reads TGTGCCAGCAGCCGGGGGGGACTAGCGGGACGAGGGGAGCAGTACTTC. Full variable domain (missing parts from reference TRBV7-9 and TRBJ2-7): DTGVSQNPRHKITKRGQNVTFRCDPISEHNRLYWYRQTLGQGPEFLTYFQNEAQLEKSRLLSDRFSAERPKGSFSTLEIQRTEQGDSAMYLCASSRGGLAGRGEQYFGPGTRLTVT.

The chain couples TRBV2 to TRBJ1-5; D perhaps matches TRBD1 (6 bases). Germline V gene sequence: CDR1 SNHLY, CDR2 FYNNEI. Between the trimmed V and J ends, which lost 8 bases and 3 bases, there was a span of 17 bases. The CDR3 spans 15 residues. CDR3 sequence: CASREQGLFNQPQHF. The CDR3 nucleotides are TGTGCCAGCCGAGAACAGGGACTTTTCAATCAGCCCCAGCATTTT. Full variable domain (outside the CDR3, taken from reference TRBV2 and TRBJ1-5): EPEVTQTPSHQVTQMGQEVILRCVPISNHLYFYWYRQILGQKVEFLVSFYNNEISEKSEIFDDQFSVERPDGSNFTLKIRSTKLEDSAMYFCASREQGLFNQPQHFGDGTRLSIL.

The chain recombines TRBV28 with TRBJ2-2; D gene uncertain. In germline, CDR1 is MDHEN, CDR2 SYDVKM. This CDR3 has 12 amino acids. The V end was cut by 10 bases, the J end by 6 bases, with 12 bases between. CDR3 protein: CATLGIAGELFF. The CDR3 DNA follows: TGTGCCACCCTCGGAATCGCCGGGGAGCTGTTTTTT. The full variable domain, its missing parts supplied by reference TRBV28 and TRBJ2-2, is DVKVTQSSRYLVKRTGEKVFLECVQDMDHENMFWYRQDPGLGLRLIYFSYDVKMKEKGDIPEGYSVSREKKERFSLILESASTNQTSMYLCATLGIAGELFFGEGSRLTVL.

The chain uses TRBV7-9 and TRBJ1-4; 8 bases fit TRBD1. The germline V gene has CDR1 SEHNR and CDR2 FQNEAQ (reference sequence). Unmatched junction bases numbered 8, after V lost 7 bases and J lost 7 bases. This CDR3 is built from 14 residues. This CDR3 is CASNAGTGLEKLFF. DNA for the CDR3: TGTGCCAGCAACGCCGGGACAGGTCTTGAAAAACTGTTTTTT.

The CDR3 DNA follows: TGCGCCAGCAGTGATGGGACTAGCGGCTCCTACAATGAGCAGTTCTTC. Amino acid sequence: CASSDGTSGSYNEQFF. The chain is built from TRBV10-1 and TRBJ2-1; TRBD2 matches 11 bases. Germline CDR1 WNHNN, CDR2 SYGVQD (reference sequence). The CDR3 covers 16 residues. V dropped 3 bases and J dropped 0; count of bases not matched to a gene: 1.

The gene calls are TRBV2 and TRBJ1-2; perhaps TRBD1 as D (6 bases). The CDR3 spans 14 residues. The V gene lost 6 bases and the J gene lost 4 bases, with 15 bases spanning the gap. Germline loops: CDR1 SNHLY, CDR2 FYNNEI. CDR3 sequence reads: CASRLGQTSYGYTF. The CDR3 nucleotides are TGTGCCAGCAGACTTGGACAGACCTCCTATGGCTACACCTTC.

In its sample, this clone was seen once. The rearrangement uses TRBV29-1 and TRBJ2-5; maybe TRBD2 (6 bases). Per the germline V gene, CDR1 is SQVTM and CDR2 is ANQGSEA. Trimming left V 4 bases short and J 4 bases short, with 16 bases between. The CDR3 has 14 residues. For the CDR3, the DNA is TGCAGCGTTGGGGAGGTCTGGGTCGGAGAGACCCAGTACTTC. The encoded protein is CSVGEVWVGETQYF.

This clone came up once. The rearrangement uses TRBV29-1 and TRBJ2-1; D is undetermined. Between the trimmed V and J ends, which lost 5 bases and 2 bases, there was a span of 19 bases. Germline CDR1 reads SQVTM; CDR2 reads ANQGSEA. This CDR3 contains 16 residues. The CDR3 region is CSVLWLDALTYNEQFF. The CDR3 coding sequence is TGCAGCGTTCTATGGCTCGACGCCCTCACCTACAATGAGCAGTTCTTC.

The chain joins TRBV11-2 to TRBJ2-7; 15 bases fit TRBD2. V lost 5 bases and J lost 4; bases outside the gene matches: 6. The CDR3 is 16 amino acids. Per the germline V gene, CDR1 is SGHAT and CDR2 is FQNNGV. The CDR3 DNA follows: TGTGCCAGCAGCATGGGACTAGCGGGAGGTTTATACGAGCAGTACTTC. It yields the protein CASSMGLAGGLYEQYF.

The V gene is TRBV10-1, the J gene TRBJ2-1; 8 positions match TRBD2. Losses at the gene ends were 5 bases for V and 7 bases for J; bases not matched to a gene: 19. CDR3 length equals 18 residues. Germline V gene lookup returns CDR1 WNHNN and CDR2 SYGVQD (reference sequence). The CDR3: CASSQSRGSSGSRNEQFF. The DNA of the CDR3 is TGCGCCAGCAGTCAATCGAGGGGGAGCAGCGGGAGTAGGAATGAGCAGTTCTTC.

This chain uses TRBV3-1 (or the pseudogene TRBV3-2) with TRBJ2-7; no definite D call. Between the trimmed V and J ends, which lost 0 bases and 6 bases, there was a span of 9 bases. The germline gives CDR1 LGHDT, CDR2 YNNKEL (reference sequence). This CDR3 is built from 13 residues. CDR3 in DNA: TGTGCCAGCAGCCAAGAGTCCACGCGCGAGCAGTACTTC. Translation: CASSQESTREQYF.

As DNA, the CDR3 is TGCGCCAGCAGCCTAGCGGGAGGCAATGAGCAGTTCTTC. It is translated as CASSLAGGNEQFF. The V gene is TRBV5-1, the J gene TRBJ2-1; 11 bases align to TRBD2. V lost 4 bases and J lost 6; bases outside the gene matches: 0. The CDR3 length is 13 residues. Per the germline V gene, CDR1 is SGHRS and CDR2 is YFSETQ.

This clone was picked up one time. The chain is built from TRBV5-1 and TRBJ2-7; TRBD1 matches at 7 bases. The junction had 7 bases not matched to a gene; V was cut back by 3 bases and J by 10 bases. Germline V lookup: CDR1 SGHRS, CDR2 YFSETQ. The CDR3 consists of 12 residues. CDR3 amino acids: CASSYTTGDQYF. The CDR3 DNA reads TGCGCCAGCAGCTATACCACAGGGGATCAGTACTTC. The full variable domain, its missing parts supplied by reference TRBV5-1 and TRBJ2-7, is KAGVTQTPRYLIKTRGQQVTLSCSPISGHRSVSWYQQTPGQGLQFLFEYFSETQRNKGNFPGRFSGRQFSNSRSEMNVSTLELGDSALYLCASSYTTGDQYFGPGTRLTVT.